Listed below are T cell receptor beta chains from one sample, sequenced in a study of blood T cell repertoires in COVID-19. Here immunoSEQ multiplex PCR was the method, and the copy in TCRdb shows in-frame clones only, minus some. In the table there are about 190,000 clones, approximately 87% of which are singletons. Sequencing was done on a sample of peripheral blood. These receptors all come from a woman aged 70 to 79 with COVID-19, enrolled during active disease. Both conserved end residues are part of each CDR3. The order of the fields is J gene, V gene, CDR3 protein.

j_gene: TRBJ2-3
v_gene: TRBV5-8
CDR3aa: CASSLLLAETDTQYF

j_gene: TRBJ2-2
v_gene: TRBV11-3
CDR3aa: CASSFAGTANTGELFF

j_gene: TRBJ2-7
v_gene: TRBV11-3
CDR3aa: CASSLASYEQYF

j_gene: TRBJ2-3
v_gene: TRBV29-1
CDR3aa: CSVGGQGGDTQYF

j_gene: TRBJ2-7
v_gene: TRBV20-1
CDR3aa: CSAVDRDEQYF

j_gene: TRBJ2-1
v_gene: TRBV10-3
CDR3aa: CAIRGIAGENNEQFF

j_gene: TRBJ1-2
v_gene: TRBV5-6
CDR3aa: CASSSQGGVFWGYTF

j_gene: TRBJ2-1
v_gene: TRBV21-1
CDR3aa: CASSYRDKGPNEQFF

j_gene: TRBJ2-3
v_gene: TRBV3-1/TRBV3-2
CDR3aa: CASSLTDTQYF

j_gene: TRBJ1-5
v_gene: TRBV6-6
CDR3aa: CASSYAGTNQPQHF

j_gene: TRBJ1-5
v_gene: TRBV5-1
CDR3aa: CASSAGTGNQPQHF

j_gene: TRBJ2-2
v_gene: TRBV27
CDR3aa: CASSDPGQGGTGELFF

j_gene: TRBJ1-2
v_gene: TRBV6-5
CDR3aa: CASRAPRRYGYTF

j_gene: TRBJ1-2
v_gene: TRBV9
CDR3aa: CASSPGQLSYGYTF

j_gene: TRBJ2-5
v_gene: TRBV6-5
CDR3aa: CASDRDFQETQYF

j_gene: TRBJ2-7
v_gene: TRBV5-4
CDR3aa: CASSLLTAGLRNEQYF

j_gene: TRBJ1-2
v_gene: TRBV23-1
CDR3aa: CASLPSGTRENTF

j_gene: TRBJ2-7
v_gene: TRBV4-2
CDR3aa: CASSQGRGGEQYF

j_gene: TRBJ2-2
v_gene: TRBV19
CDR3aa: CASSSLTSGSTGELFF

j_gene: TRBJ1-5
v_gene: TRBV6-1
CDR3aa: CASSEFRDPGVEPQHF

j_gene: TRBJ1-4
v_gene: TRBV28
CDR3aa: CASSFGGQEEKLFF

j_gene: TRBJ2-1
v_gene: TRBV29-1
CDR3aa: CSVEVGRNEQFF